This TCR beta chain was sequenced in a study of blood T cells in healthy people across ages. Study-level results: Diversity of TCR beta per million T cells declined in a roughly linear way with age. Higher diversity, along with more naive CD4+ cells, distinguished long-lived donors from aged donors. Investigators viewed diversity estimates from one million T cells as underestimates, the study reported.

The people who gave samples were healthy Caucasians from Russia, aged about 6 to 95. Next came a second PCR, run for about 6 to 12 cycles, which used a sample-barcoded 5' primer along with a J-beta primer mix. Each CDR3 protein is one row after TCRdb ran MiXCR on the 5' RACE reads. The sample records 1.5 million to 1.9 million distinct CDR3 sequences, about 45% being singletons. This clonotype came up a few times. What it binds is unknown. CDR3 length: 16 residues. CDR1 and CDR2 (germline): LGHNA, YSLEER. V gave up 1 base and J gave up 5 bases; unmatched junction bases: 6. The sequence was collected from a woman aged 18-35 years in good health. The specimen sequenced was blood. This chain connects TRBV4-3 to TRBJ2-1; 9 nucleotides line up with TRBD1. The CDR3 here is CASSQAWTGANNEQFF. In DNA form, the CDR3 reads TGCGCCAGCAGCCAAGCTTGGACAGGGGCAAACAATGAGCAGTTCTTC.